This TCR beta chain was sequenced in a study of identical twins. Whole-study results and caveats: In beta out-of-frame sequences, the excess sharing between twins was weaker. There was an excess of low generation probability in the out-of-frame alpha sequences that twins shared.

With 5 bases removed from V and 8 bases from J, the gap between germline ends came to 13 bases. The CDR3 covers 13 residues. The germline CDR1 and CDR2 sequences are SEHNR and FQNEAQ (reference sequence). As regards this clonotype: Its specificity is unknown.

TCRdb reprocessed the 5' RACE reads via MiXCR and lists one record per CDR3 protein. Of about 490,000 distinct CDR3 sequences in the sample, 13% to 15% were seen once. These data also featured in a second study, about yellow fever vaccine responses in identical twins.

The chain couples TRBV7-9 to TRBJ2-1; D may be TRBD1 or TRBD2 (6 bases each). This sequence originates from a woman younger than 35 in good health. The sample taken for sequencing was CD4+ T cells sorted from blood. In DNA form, the CDR3 reads TGTGCCAGCAGCACGAGGGGGGCCTATGAGCAGTTCTTC. Translating it yields CASSTRGAYEQFF.